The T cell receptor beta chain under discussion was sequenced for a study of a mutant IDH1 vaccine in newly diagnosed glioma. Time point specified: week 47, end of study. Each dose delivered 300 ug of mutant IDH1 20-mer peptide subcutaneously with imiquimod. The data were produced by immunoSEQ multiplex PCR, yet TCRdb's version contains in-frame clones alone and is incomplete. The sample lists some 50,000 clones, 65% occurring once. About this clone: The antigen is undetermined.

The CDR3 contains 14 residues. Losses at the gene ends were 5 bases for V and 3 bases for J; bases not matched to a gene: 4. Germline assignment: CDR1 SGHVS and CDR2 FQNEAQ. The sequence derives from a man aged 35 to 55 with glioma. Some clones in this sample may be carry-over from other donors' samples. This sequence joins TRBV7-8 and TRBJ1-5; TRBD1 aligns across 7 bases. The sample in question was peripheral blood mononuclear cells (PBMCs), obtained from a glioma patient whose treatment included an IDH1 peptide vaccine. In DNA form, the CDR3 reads TGTGCCAGCAGCCGAGGACAGGCCAATCAGCCCCAGCATTTT. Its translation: CASSRGQANQPQHF.